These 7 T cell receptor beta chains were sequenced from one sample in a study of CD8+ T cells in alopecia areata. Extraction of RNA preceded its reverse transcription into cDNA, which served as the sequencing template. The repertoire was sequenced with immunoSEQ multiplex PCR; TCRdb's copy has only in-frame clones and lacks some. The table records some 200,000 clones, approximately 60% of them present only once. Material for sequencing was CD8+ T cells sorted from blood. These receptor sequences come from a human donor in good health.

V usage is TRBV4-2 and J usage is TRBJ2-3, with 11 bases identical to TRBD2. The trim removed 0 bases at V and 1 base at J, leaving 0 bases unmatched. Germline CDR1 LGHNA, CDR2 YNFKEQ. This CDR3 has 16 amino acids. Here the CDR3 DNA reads TGTGCCAGCAGCCAAGAGACTAGCGGGGGCACAGATACGCAGTATTTT. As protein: CASSQETSGGTDTQYF.

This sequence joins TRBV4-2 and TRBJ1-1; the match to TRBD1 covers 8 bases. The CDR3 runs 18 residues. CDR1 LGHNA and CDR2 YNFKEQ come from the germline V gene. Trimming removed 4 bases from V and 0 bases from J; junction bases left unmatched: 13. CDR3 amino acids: CASSPRQGPGNMNTEAFF. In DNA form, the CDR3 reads TGTGCCAGCAGCCCACGACAGGGGCCCGGGAACATGAACACTGAAGCTTTCTTT.

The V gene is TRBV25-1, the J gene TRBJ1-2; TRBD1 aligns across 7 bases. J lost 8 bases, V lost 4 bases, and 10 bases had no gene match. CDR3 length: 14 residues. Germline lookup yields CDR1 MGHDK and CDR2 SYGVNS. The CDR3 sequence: CASSVWQGDGGYTF. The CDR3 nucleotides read TGTGCCAGCAGTGTGTGGCAGGGGGATGGCGGCTACACCTTC.

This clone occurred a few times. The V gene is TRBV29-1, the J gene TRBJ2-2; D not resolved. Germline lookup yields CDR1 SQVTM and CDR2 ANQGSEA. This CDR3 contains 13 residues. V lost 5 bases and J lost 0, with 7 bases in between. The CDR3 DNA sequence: TGCAGCGTTTATGTCCCGAACACCGGGGAGCTGTTTTTT. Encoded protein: CSVYVPNTGELFF.

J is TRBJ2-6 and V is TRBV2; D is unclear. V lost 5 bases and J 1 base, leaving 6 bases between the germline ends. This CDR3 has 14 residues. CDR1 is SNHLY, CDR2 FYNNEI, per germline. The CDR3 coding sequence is TGTGCCAGCAGTCGTCCGTCTGGGGCCAACGTCCTGACTTTC. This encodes CASSRPSGANVLTF.

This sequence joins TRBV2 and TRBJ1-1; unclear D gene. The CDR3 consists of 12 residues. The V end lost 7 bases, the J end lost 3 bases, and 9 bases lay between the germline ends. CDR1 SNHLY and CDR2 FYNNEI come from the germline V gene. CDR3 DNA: TGTGCCAGCAACAAGGGCTACACTGAAGCTTTCTTT. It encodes CASNKGYTEAFF.

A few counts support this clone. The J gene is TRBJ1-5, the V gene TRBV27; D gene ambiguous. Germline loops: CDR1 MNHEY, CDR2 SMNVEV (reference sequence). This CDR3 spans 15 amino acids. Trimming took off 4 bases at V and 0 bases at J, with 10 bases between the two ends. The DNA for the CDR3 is TGTGCCAGCAGTTCACTGGGCGGTAGCAATCAGCCCCAGCATTTT. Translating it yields CASSSLGGSNQPQHF.